What follows are 23 T cell receptor beta chains derived from one specimen sequenced in a study of blood T cell repertoires in COVID-19. The protocol was immunoSEQ multiplex PCR, while the TCRdb copy is restricted to in-frame clones and leaves out a portion. The table records roughly 340,000 clones, about 90% of them present only once. The sample consisted of peripheral blood. The origin of the receptors is a woman in her forties or fifties with COVID-19, enrolled during active disease.

The chain combines TRBV5-1 with TRBJ2-1; 8 bases map to TRBD1. Germline values: CDR1 SGHRS, CDR2 YFSETQ. The J segment lost 7 bases and the V segment lost 1 base, leaving 7 bases of the junction unmatched. The CDR3 spans 15 residues. CDR3 DNA sequence: TGCGCCAGCAGCTTGAGGCAGGGGGCTCGGAATGAGCAGTTCTTC. Amino acid sequence: CASSLRQGARNEQFF.

The rearrangement links TRBV30 to TRBJ2-1; 12 positions match TRBD2. This CDR3 comprises 14 residues. CDR1 is GTSNPN, CDR2 SVGIG, per germline (reference sequence). V lost 2 bases, J lost 8 bases, and 4 bases stayed unmatched. The CDR3 sequence: CAWSSLAGGDEQFF. The CDR3 region has the DNA TGTGCCTGGAGTTCACTAGCGGGAGGAGATGAGCAGTTCTTC. The entire variable domain, with the rest obtained from reference TRBV30 and TRBJ2-1, is as follows: SQTIHQWPATLVQPVGSPLSLECTVEGTSNPNLYWYRQAAGRGLQLLFYSVGIGQISSEVPQNLSASRPQDRQFILSSKKLLLSDSGFYLCAWSSLAGGDEQFFGPGTRLTVL.

The table lists this clone with a count of one. The J gene is TRBJ2-1, the V gene TRBV24-1; 8 bases line up with TRBD2. V lost 7 bases, J lost 3 bases, and 10 bases stayed unmatched. The germline V gene encodes CDR1 KGHDR and CDR2 SFDVKD. This CDR3 is built from 16 residues. The CDR3 region is CATRASTSGNYNEQFF. The CDR3 DNA reads as TGTGCCACCAGAGCCTCAACTAGCGGTAACTACAATGAGCAGTTCTTC.

This chain uses TRBV19 with TRBJ2-3; 7 bases are shared with TRBD1. Germline CDR1 and CDR2: LNHDA and SQIVND (reference sequence). This CDR3 region has 15 residues. The V and J ends lost 6 bases and 2 bases, in that order; junction bases with no gene match: 8. This chain's CDR3 is CASSLGQANTDTQYF. The CDR3 region has the DNA TGTGCCAGTAGCCTCGGACAGGCGAACACAGATACGCAGTATTTT.

V gene TRBV18 combines with J gene TRBJ1-3; D unclear. V dropped 2 bases and J dropped 0 bases, with 8 bases sitting between them. The CDR3 is 15 amino acids. In germline, CDR1 is KGHSH, CDR2 LQKENI. In DNA form, the CDR3 reads TGTGCCAGCTCACCATATGAGTTCTCTGGAAACACCATATATTTT. This sequence encodes CASSPYEFSGNTIYF.

The V and J genes are TRBV15 and TRBJ1-2; TRBD1 aligns across 7 bases. This CDR3 comprises 14 residues. Germline CDR1 and CDR2: LNHNV and YYDKDF (reference sequence). V gave up 1 base and J gave up 4 bases; unmatched junction bases: 3. CDR3 sequence: CATSRVGQSYGYTF. CDR3 coding DNA: TGTGCCACCAGCAGAGTGGGACAGAGCTATGGCTACACCTTC.

The V call is TRBV3-1 (or the pseudogene TRBV3-2), the J call TRBJ2-7; 8 bases align to TRBD2. CDR1 is LGHDT, CDR2 YNNKEL, per germline (reference sequence). The CDR3 is made up of 17 amino acids. With 6 bases clipped from V and 3 bases from J, the junction kept 16 bases outside the gene matches. CDR3 sequence reads: CASSPGGRRAGDYEQYF. CDR3 bases: TGTGCCAGCAGTCCAGGAGGGCGTCGAGCGGGAGACTACGAGCAGTACTTC.

This chain joins TRBV19 and TRBJ2-7, with 9 bases aligning to TRBD1. The CDR3 is made up of 15 amino acids. CDR1 and CDR2 from the germline V gene are LNHDA and SQIVND (reference sequence). The V gene end was trimmed by 4 bases and the J gene end by 2 bases; junction bases not matched to a gene: 6. The CDR3 protein is CASSTQGAQTYEQYF. The CDR3, as DNA: TGTGCCAGTAGTACACAGGGGGCCCAGACCTACGAGCAGTACTTC.

This clone was counted between two and nine times. This chain connects TRBV19 to TRBJ2-7, with 10 positions matching TRBD1. The V segment lost 0 bases and the J segment 4 bases; nucleotides outside the gene matches: 9. Germline CDR1 and CDR2: LNHDA and SQIVND (reference sequence). This CDR3 has 17 amino acids. The CDR3 loop is CASSIEGQGTNKYEQYF. In nucleotides, the CDR3 is TGTGCCAGTAGTATAGAGGGACAGGGGACCAATAAATACGAGCAGTACTTC.

This chain uses TRBV2 with TRBJ2-1; TRBD2 matches at 11 bases. The germline gives CDR1 SNHLY, CDR2 FYNNEI. J lost 7 bases, V lost 3 bases, and 11 bases had no gene match. The CDR3 length is 17 residues. The CDR3 nucleotides are TGTGCCAGCAGTGAGATTAGCGGGAGGGCCTCTCGAAATGAGCAGTTCTTC. As protein: CASSEISGRASRNEQFF.

The table lists this clone with a count of one. This chain uses TRBV15 with TRBJ2-1; TRBD2 matches at 9 bases. Germline loops: CDR1 LNHNV, CDR2 YYDKDF (reference sequence). The trim removed 1 base at V and 2 bases at J, leaving 6 bases unmatched. This CDR3 comprises 17 residues. Here the CDR3 DNA reads TGTGCCACCAGCAGAGGTGCGCTAGCGGGAACCTACAATGAGCAGTTCTTC. As protein: CATSRGALAGTYNEQFF. Using reference TRBV15 and TRBJ2-1 for the parts outside the CDR3, the full variable domain is DAMVIQNPRYQVTQFGKPVTLSCSQTLNHNVMYWYQQKSSQAPKLLFHYYDKDFNNEADTPDNFQSRRPNTSFCFLDIRSPGLGDTAMYLCATSRGALAGTYNEQFFGPGTRLTVL.

CDR3 in DNA: TGTGCCAGTAGTATAAGCGGGGGGACCGGGGAGCTGTTTTTT. This encodes CASSISGGTGELFF. The chain recombines TRBV19 with TRBJ2-2; 9 nucleotides match TRBD2. CDR3 size: 14 residues. V lost 2 bases to trimming and J lost 5 bases; unmatched junction nucleotides: 0. The germline V gene has CDR1 LNHDA and CDR2 SQIVND (reference sequence).

This clone was detected only once. This rearrangement joins TRBV27 to TRBJ1-1; D is perhaps TRBD1 (6 bases). The germline V and J ends were trimmed by 2 bases and 4 bases, with 11 bases remaining between them. The CDR3 covers 14 residues. From germline, CDR1 is MNHEY and CDR2 SMNVEV (reference sequence). The CDR3 here is CASSLQGITTEAFF. The CDR3, as DNA: TGTGCCAGCAGTTTACAGGGGATTACCACTGAAGCTTTCTTT.

This chain uses TRBV5-1 with TRBJ1-3; 9 bases fit TRBD1. Germline V gene data show CDR1 as SGHRS and CDR2 as YFSETQ. Trimming took 4 bases from V and 2 from J; bases not matched to a gene: 7. There are 16 residues in the CDR3. This chain's CDR3 is CASSPGQGGTGNTIYF. CDR3 sequence (DNA): TGCGCCAGCAGCCCGGGACAGGGTGGGACTGGAAACACCATATATTTT.

This chain joins TRBV5-6 and TRBJ1-5, with a possible D match to TRBD1 (5 bases). V lost 4 bases and J lost 2, with 13 bases in between. This CDR3 contains 15 residues. Germline V gene data show CDR1 as SGHDT and CDR2 as YYEEEE. The CDR3, as DNA: TGTGCCAGCAGCGGTACAGGTTATGGCAATCAGCCCCAGCATTTT. Residues: CASSGTGYGNQPQHF.

DNA for the CDR3: TGTGCCAGCAGCTTAGAAGGGGCAGAGTCAGGCTACACCTTC. Translated: CASSLEGAESGYTF. The chain links TRBV7-9 to TRBJ1-2; possible D gene TRBD1, 5 bases. The CDR3 extends over 14 amino acids. Germline V gene lookup returns CDR1 SEHNR and CDR2 FQNEAQ (reference sequence). V lost 1 base to trimming and J lost 8 bases, with 14 bases between them.

This rearrangement joins TRBV24-1 to TRBJ2-6; a weak D match, TRBD1 (6 bases). The CDR3 totals 17 residues. Germline V lookup: CDR1 KGHDR, CDR2 SFDVKD. V lost 1 base to trimming and J lost 0 bases, with 9 bases between them. Here the CDR3 DNA reads TGTGCCACCAGTGATTTTCTCAGGGGCTCTGGGGCCAACGTCCTGACTTTC. It translates to CATSDFLRGSGANVLTF.

The V call is TRBV5-1, the J call TRBJ2-1; tentatively, D is TRBD2 (6 bases). The CDR3 has 14 residues. CDR1 SGHRS and CDR2 YFSETQ come from the germline V gene. V shed 3 bases and J shed 4 bases, with 11 bases lying between them. The CDR3, as DNA: TGCGCCAGCAGCTCCGGGACTCGTTACAATGAGCAGTTCTTC. This gives the protein CASSSGTRYNEQFF.

This chain links TRBV6-5 with TRBJ2-3, with unresolved D. CDR3 size: 12 residues. CDR1 and CDR2 (germline): MNHEY, SVGAGI. V was pared by 10 bases and J by 2 bases, with 10 bases between. CDR3 sequence reads: CATGRYTDTQYF. In DNA form, the CDR3 reads TGTGCCACCGGTCGGTACACAGATACGCAGTATTTT.

This sequence joins TRBV7-3 and TRBJ2-7, with D possibly being TRBD2 (6 bases). The V end was cut by 9 bases, the J end by 6 bases, with 27 bases between. Germline V lookup: CDR1 SGHTA, CDR2 FQGTGA. CDR3 length: 16 residues. DNA of the CDR3: TGTGCCAGTACCCGGTCCCTGCGGGAAAGTTTTTCCGAGCAGTACTTC. It translates to CASTRSLRESFSEQYF.

V is TRBV7-9 and J is TRBJ1-4; 9 nucleotides match TRBD1. Germline V gene sequence: CDR1 SEHNR, CDR2 FQNEAQ (reference sequence). Trimming took 2 bases from V and 0 from J; bases not matched to a gene: 1. This CDR3 is 16 amino acids long. The DNA of the CDR3 is TGTGCCAGCAGCTTAACAGGGGGCGCAACTAATGAAAAACTGTTTTTT. Encoded protein: CASSLTGGATNEKLFF. Together with reference TRBV7-9 and TRBJ1-4, the CDR3 gives the full variable domain: DTGVSQNPRHKITKRGQNVTFRCDPISEHNRLYWYRQTLGQGPEFLTYFQNEAQLEKSRLLSDRFSAERPKGSFSTLEIQRTEQGDSAMYLCASSLTGGATNEKLFFGSGTQLSVL.

This clone has more than one count but fewer than ten. The chain combines TRBV12-3 or TRBV12-4 with TRBJ2-7; perhaps TRBD1 as D (5 bases). With 6 bases removed from V and 2 bases from J, the gap between germline ends came to 8 bases. The CDR3 totals 12 residues. The CDR3 coding sequence is TGTGCCAGCAGACAGGAAACCTACGAGCAGTACTTC. Translated: CASRQETYEQYF.

This clone was counted once. The rearrangement uses TRBV6-5 and TRBJ2-7; 7 positions match TRBD1. V was pared by 6 bases and J by 6 bases, with 8 bases of the junction left unmatched. Germline V gene lookup returns CDR1 MNHEY and CDR2 SVGAGI. The CDR3 totals 13 residues. CDR3 sequence (DNA): TGTGCCAGCAGAAGACAGGGATCGGCCGAGCAGTACTTC. Amino acids: CASRRQGSAEQYF.